This T cell receptor beta chain is from a study of molecular identifiers for immune sequencing clone quantification. This clonotype was found many times. Trimming pared 6 bases from V and 1 base from J, leaving 16 bases between. Germline lookup yields CDR1 SGDLS and CDR2 YYNGEE. This CDR3 is 15 amino acids long. Bulk libraries came from a prior protocol with listed TCR primers. TCRdb processed the PCR reads anew with MiXCR; each CDR3 protein has one entry. The profile shows 90,000 to 120,000 distinct CDR3 sequences, 36% of them singletons. The sequence was collected from a human donor in good health. Some libraries in this study had Jurkat cell RNA spiked in. The sample consisted of naive CD8+ T cells from blood, with Jurkat cell RNA spiked in. Stated subset: FACS-sorted CD8+CD4-CCR7+CD45RA+ naive T cells. This rearrangement joins TRBV9 to TRBJ2-5; possibly TRBD1 for D (5 bases). For the CDR3, the DNA is TGTGCCAGCAACCTGCTAGACAGCCCCCAAGAGACCCAGTACTTC. Translating gives CASNLLDSPQETQYF.